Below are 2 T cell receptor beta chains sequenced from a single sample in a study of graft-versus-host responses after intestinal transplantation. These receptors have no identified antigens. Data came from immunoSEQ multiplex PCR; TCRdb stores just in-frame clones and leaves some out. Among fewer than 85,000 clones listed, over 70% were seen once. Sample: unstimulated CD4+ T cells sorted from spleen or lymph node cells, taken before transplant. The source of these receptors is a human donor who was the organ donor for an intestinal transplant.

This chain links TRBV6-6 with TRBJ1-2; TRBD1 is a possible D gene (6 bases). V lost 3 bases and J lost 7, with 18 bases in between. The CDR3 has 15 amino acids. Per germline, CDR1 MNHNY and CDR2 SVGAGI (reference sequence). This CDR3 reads CASSYFIAGAFGYTF. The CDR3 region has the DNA TGTGCCAGCAGTTATTTTATTGCAGGGGCGTTTGGCTACACCTTC.

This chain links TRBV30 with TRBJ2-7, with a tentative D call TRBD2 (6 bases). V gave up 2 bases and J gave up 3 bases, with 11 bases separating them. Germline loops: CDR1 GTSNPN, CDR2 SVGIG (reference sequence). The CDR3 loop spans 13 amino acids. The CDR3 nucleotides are TGTGCCTGGAGTCAGCAGGGAGGCTACGAGCAGTACGTC. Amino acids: CAWSQQGGYEQYV.